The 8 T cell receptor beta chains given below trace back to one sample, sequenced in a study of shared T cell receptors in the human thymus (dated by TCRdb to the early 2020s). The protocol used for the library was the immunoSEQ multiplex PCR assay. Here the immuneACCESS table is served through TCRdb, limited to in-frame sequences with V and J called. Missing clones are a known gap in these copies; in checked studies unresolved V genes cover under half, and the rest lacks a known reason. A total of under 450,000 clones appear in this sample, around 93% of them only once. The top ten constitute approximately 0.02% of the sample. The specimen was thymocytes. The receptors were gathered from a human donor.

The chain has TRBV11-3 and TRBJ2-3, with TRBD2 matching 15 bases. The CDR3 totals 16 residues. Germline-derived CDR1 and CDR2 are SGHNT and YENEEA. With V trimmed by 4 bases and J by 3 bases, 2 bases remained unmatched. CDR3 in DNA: TGTGCCAGCAGCTCCGGGACTAGCGGGAGGACAGATACGCAGTATTTT. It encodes CASSSGTSGRTDTQYF.

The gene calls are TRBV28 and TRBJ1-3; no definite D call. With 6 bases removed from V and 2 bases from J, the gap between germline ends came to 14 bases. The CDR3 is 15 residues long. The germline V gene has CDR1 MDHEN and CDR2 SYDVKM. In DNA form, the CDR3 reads TGTGCCAGCAGCCCGGGGAGCAGGACTGGAAACACCATATATTTT. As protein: CASSPGSRTGNTIYF.

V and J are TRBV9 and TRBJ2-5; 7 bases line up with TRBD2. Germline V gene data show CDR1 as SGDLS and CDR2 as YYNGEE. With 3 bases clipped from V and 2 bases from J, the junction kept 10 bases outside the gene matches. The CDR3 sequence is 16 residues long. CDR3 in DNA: TGTGCCAGCAGCGCCAGCGGGGACTCTCATCAAGAGACCCAGTACTTC. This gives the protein CASSASGDSHQETQYF. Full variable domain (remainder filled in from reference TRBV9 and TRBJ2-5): DSGVTQTPKHLITATGQRVTLRCSPRSGDLSVYWYQQSLDQGLQFLIQYYNGEERAKGNILERFSAQQFPDLHSELNLSSLELGDSALYFCASSASGDSHQETQYFGPGTRLLVL.

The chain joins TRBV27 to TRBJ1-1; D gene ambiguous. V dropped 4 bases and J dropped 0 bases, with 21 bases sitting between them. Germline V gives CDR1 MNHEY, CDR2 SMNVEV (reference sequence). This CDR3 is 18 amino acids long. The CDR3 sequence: CASSYHRLSTEMNTEAFF. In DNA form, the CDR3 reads TGTGCCAGCAGTTATCATAGGTTGAGTACAGAGATGAACACTGAAGCTTTCTTT.

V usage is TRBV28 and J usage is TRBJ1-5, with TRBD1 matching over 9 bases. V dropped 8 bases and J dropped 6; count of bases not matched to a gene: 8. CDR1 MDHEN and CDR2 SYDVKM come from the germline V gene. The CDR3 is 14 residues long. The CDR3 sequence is CASGQQGARQPQHF. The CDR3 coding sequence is TGTGCCAGCGGCCAACAGGGGGCACGTCAGCCCCAGCATTTT.

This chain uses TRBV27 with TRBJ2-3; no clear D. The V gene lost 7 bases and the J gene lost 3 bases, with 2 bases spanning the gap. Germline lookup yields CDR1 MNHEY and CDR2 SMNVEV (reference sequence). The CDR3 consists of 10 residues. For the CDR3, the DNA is TGTGCCAGCAAGACAGATACGCAGTATTTT. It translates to CASKTDTQYF.

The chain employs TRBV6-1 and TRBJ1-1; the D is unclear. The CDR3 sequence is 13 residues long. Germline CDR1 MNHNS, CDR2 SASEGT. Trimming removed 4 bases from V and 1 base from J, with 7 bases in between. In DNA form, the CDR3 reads TGTGCCAGCAGTGTAGGTGAGAACACTGAAGCTTTCTTT. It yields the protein CASSVGENTEAFF.

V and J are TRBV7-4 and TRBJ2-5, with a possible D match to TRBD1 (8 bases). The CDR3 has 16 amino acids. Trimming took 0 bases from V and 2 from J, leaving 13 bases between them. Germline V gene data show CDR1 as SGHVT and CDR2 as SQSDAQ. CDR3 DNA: TGTGCCAGCAGCTTAGCGACAGGGGAGGGTCAAGAGACCCAGTACTTC. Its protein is CASSLATGEGQETQYF. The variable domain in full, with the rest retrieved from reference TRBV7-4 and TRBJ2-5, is GAGVSQSPRYKVAKRGRDVALRCDSISGHVTLYWYRQTLGQGSEVLTYSQSDAQRDKSGRPSGRFSAERPERSVSTLKIQRTEQGDSAVYLCASSLATGEGQETQYFGPGTRLLVL.